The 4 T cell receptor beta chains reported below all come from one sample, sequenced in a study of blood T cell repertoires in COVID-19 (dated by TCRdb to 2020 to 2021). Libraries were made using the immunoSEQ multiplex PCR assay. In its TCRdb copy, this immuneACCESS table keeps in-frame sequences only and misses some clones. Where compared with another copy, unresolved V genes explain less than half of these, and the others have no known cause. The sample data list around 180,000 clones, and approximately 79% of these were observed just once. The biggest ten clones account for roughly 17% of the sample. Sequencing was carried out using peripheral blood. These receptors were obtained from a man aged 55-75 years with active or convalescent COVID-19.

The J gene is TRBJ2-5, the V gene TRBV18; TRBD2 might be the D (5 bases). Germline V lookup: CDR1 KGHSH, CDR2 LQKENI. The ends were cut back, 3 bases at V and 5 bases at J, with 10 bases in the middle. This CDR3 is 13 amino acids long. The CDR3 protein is CASSPSPGETQYF. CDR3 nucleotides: TGTGCCAGCTCACCCTCTCCGGGGGAGACCCAGTACTTC.

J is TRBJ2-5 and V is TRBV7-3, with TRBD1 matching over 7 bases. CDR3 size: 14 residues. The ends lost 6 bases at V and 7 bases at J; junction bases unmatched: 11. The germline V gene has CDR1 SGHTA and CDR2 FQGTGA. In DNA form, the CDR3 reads TGTGCCAGCAGGACCGGGACAGCCACTGGGACCCAGTACTTC. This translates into CASRTGTATGTQYF.

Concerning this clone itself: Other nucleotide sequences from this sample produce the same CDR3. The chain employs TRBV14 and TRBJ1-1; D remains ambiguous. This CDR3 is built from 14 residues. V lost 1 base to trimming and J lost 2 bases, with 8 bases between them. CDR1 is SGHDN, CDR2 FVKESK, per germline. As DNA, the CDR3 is TGTGCCAGCAGCCAAGCCCGGGGAAACACTGAAGCTTTCTTT. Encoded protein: CASSQARGNTEAFF.

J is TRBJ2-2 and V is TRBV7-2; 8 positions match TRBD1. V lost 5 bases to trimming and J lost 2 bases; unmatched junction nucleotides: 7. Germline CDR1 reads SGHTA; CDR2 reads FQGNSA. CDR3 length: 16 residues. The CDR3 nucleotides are TGTGCCAGCAGCCTCCGACAGGGGTCAAACACCGGGGAGCTGTTTTTT. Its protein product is CASSLRQGSNTGELFF.